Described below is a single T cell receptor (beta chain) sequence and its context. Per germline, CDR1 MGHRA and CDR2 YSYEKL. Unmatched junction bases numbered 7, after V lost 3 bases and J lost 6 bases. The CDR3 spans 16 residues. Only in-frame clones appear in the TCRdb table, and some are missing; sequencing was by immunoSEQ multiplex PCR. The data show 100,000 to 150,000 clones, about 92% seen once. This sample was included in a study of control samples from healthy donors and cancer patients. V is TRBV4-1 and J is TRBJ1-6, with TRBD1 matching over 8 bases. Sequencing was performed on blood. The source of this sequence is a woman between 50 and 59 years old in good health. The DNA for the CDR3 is TGCGCCAGCAGCCAGGGAGACAGGGGTACTAATTCACCCCTCCACTTT. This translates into CASSQGDRGTNSPLHF.